This entry concerns a single T cell receptor (beta chain). The sample comes from a study of blood T cell repertoires in COVID-19. Profiled with immunoSEQ multiplex PCR; TCRdb holds only in-frame clones, not every one. The sample lists nearly 300,000 clones, about 91% occurring once. V was trimmed by 5 bases and J by 1 base, leaving 8 bases between them. The CDR3 extends over 13 amino acids. Germline V gene data show CDR1 as SGHTA and CDR2 as FQGNSA. The receptor was isolated from a woman aged 25 to 45 who had recovered from COVID-19. The gene calls are TRBV7-2 and TRBJ1-1; D is undetermined. Sequenced input: peripheral blood. The CDR3 is CASSGGPNTEAFF. CDR3 nucleotides: TGTGCCAGCAGCGGAGGACCGAACACTGAAGCTTTCTTT.